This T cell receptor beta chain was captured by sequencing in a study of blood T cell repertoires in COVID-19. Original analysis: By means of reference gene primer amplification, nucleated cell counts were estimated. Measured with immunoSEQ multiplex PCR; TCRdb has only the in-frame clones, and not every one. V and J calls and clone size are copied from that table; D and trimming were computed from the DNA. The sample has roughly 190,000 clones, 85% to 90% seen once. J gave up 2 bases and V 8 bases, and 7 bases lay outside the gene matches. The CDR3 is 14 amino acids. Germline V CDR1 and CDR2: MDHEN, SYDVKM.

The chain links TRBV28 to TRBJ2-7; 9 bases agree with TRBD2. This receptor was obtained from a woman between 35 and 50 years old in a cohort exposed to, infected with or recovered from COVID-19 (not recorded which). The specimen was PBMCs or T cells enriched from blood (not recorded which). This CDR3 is CASRKRGAAYEQYF. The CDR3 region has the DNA TGTGCCAGCCGAAAGCGGGGGGCGGCCTACGAGCAGTACTTC.